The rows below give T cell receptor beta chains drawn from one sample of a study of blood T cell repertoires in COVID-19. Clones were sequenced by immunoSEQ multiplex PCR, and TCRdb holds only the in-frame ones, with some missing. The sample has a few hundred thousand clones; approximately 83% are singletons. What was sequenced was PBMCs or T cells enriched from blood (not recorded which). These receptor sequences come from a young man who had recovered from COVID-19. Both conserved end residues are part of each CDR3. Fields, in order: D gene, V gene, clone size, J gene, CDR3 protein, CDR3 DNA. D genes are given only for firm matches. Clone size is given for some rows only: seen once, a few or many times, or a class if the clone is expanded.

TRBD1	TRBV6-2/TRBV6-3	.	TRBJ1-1	CASSDPGQPKGTEAFF	TGTGCCAGCAGCGACCCGGGACAGCCGAAGGGCACTGAAGCTTTCTTT
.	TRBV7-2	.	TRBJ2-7	CASRRGISYEQYF	TGTGCCAGCCGTAGGGGGATTTCCTACGAGCAGTACTTC
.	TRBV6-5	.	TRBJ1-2	CASSPAQINYGYTF	TGTGCCAGCAGTCCGGCACAGATTAACTATGGCTACACCTTC
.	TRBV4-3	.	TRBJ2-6	CASSIGAGANVLTF	TGCGCCAGCAGTATAGGGGCTGGGGCCAACGTCCTGACTTTC
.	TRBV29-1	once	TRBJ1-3	CSVGGQNSGNTIYF	TGCAGCGTTGGCGGACAGAACTCTGGAAACACCATATATTTT
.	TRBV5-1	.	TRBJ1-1	CASSFDPGGDTEAFF	TGCGCCAGCAGCTTCGATCCGGGAGGGGACACTGAAGCTTTCTTT
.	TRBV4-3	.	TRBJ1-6	CASSQDRFFAGEGSPLHF	TGCGCCAGCAGCCAAGATCGTTTTTTCGCAGGGGAAGGTTCACCCCTCCACTTT
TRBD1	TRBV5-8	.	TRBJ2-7	CASSLTGNEQYF	TGTGCCAGCAGCCTGACAGGGAACGAGCAGTACTTC
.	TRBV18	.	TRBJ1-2	CASSVAGGGLYGYTF	TGTGCCAGCTCGGTCGCGGGAGGGGGATTATATGGCTACACCTTC
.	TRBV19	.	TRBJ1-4	CASSAQADEKLFF	TGTGCCAGTAGTGCCCAGGCTGATGAAAAACTGTTTTTT
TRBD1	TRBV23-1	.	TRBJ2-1	CASETGTGENEQFF	TGCGCCAGCGAAACCGGGACAGGGGAGAATGAGCAGTTCTTC
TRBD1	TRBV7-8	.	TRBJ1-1	CASSLVRDRGRYGTEAFF	TGTGCCAGCAGCTTAGTACGGGACAGGGGGCGGTATGGCACTGAAGCTTTCTTT
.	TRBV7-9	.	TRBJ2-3	CASSSTRGGTPSTDTQYF	TGTGCCAGCAGCTCAACCCGCGGAGGAACACCTAGCACAGATACGCAGTATTTT
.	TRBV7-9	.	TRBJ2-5	CASSAETQYF	TGTGCCAGCAGCGCGGAGACCCAGTACTTC
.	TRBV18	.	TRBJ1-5	CASSPPSGGGQPQHF	TGTGCCAGCTCACCACCATCTGGCGGCGGTCAGCCCCAGCATTTT
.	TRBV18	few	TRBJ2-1	CASSPLDSNEQFF	TGTGCCAGCTCACCATTGGACTCGAATGAGCAGTTCTTC
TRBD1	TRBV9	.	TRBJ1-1	CASSVVPGQGTNTEAFF	TGTGCCAGCAGCGTCGTCCCGGGACAGGGAACGAACACTGAAGCTTTCTTT
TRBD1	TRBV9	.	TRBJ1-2	CASSVGTGEYGYTF	TGTGCCAGCAGCGTAGGGACAGGGGAATATGGCTACACCTTC
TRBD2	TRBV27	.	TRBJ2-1	CASSLSGITGTSGGSEQFF	TGTGCCAGCAGTTTATCTGGGATCACCGGGACTAGCGGGGGCAGTGAGCAGTTCTTC
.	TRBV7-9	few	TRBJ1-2	CASSLGGNYGYTF	TGTGCCAGCAGCTTAGGAGGGAACTATGGCTACACCTTC
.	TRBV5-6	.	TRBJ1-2	CASSLTGTYQAAGGYTF	TGTGCCAGCAGCTTAACCGGGACGTATCAGGCCGCGGGAGGCTACACCTTC
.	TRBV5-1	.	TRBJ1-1	CASSLAGGSTEAFF	TGCGCCAGCAGCTTGGCCGGCGGAAGCACTGAAGCTTTCTTT
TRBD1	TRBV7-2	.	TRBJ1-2	CASSLGNTGGNGYTF	TGTGCCAGCAGCTTAGGAAATACAGGGGGCAATGGCTACACCTTC
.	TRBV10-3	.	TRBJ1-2	CAISDKGEYGYTF	TGTGCCATCAGTGATAAGGGGGAATATGGCTACACCTTC